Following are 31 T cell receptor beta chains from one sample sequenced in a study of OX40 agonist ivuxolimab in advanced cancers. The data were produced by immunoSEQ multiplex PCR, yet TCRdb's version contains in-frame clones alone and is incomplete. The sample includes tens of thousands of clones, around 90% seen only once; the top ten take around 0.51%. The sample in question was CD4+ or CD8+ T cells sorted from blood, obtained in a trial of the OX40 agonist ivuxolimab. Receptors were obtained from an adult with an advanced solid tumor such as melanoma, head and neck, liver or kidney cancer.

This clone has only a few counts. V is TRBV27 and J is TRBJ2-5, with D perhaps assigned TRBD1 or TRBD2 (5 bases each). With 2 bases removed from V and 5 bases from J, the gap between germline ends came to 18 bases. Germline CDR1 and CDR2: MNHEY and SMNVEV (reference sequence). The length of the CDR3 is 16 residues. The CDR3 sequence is CASSLGASGLVETQYF. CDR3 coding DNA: TGTGCCAGCAGTTTAGGGGCCAGCGGTCTTGTTGAGACCCAGTACTTC.

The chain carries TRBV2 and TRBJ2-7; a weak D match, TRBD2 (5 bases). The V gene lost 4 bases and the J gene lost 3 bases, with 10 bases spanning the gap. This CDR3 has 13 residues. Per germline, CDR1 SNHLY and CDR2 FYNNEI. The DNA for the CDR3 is TGTGCCAGCAGTGTTGAGGCGGGCTACGAGCAGTACTTC. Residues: CASSVEAGYEQYF.

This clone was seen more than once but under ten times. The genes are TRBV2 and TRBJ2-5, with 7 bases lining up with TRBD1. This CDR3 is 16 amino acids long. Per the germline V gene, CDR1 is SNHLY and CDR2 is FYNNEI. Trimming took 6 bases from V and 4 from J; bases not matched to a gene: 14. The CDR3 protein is CASSLTGVNILETQYF. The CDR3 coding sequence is TGTGCCAGCAGCCTCACAGGGGTCAACATTCTAGAGACCCAGTACTTC.

CDR3 region: CASSYGTPDTYEQYF. CDR3 sequence (DNA): TGTGCCAGCAGTTATGGGACTCCTGATACCTACGAGCAGTACTTC. This sequence joins TRBV6-5 and TRBJ2-7; D is perhaps TRBD2 (6 bases). The length of the CDR3 is 15 residues. Germline assignment: CDR1 MNHEY and CDR2 SVGAGI. V lost 3 bases and J 2 bases, leaving 14 bases between the germline ends.

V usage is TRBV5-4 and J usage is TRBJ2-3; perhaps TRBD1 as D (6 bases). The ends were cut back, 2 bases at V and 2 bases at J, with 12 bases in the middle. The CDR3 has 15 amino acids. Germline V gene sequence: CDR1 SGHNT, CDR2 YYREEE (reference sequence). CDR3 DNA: TGTGCCAGCAGCTTTCGGCAGGGGCACACAGATACGCAGTATTTT. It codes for CASSFRQGHTDTQYF.

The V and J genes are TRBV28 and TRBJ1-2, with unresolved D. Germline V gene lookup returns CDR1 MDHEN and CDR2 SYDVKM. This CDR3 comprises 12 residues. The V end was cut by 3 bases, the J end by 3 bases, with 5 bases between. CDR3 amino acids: CASSFRDYGYTF. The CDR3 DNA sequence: TGTGCCAGCAGTTTTCGTGACTATGGCTACACCTTC.

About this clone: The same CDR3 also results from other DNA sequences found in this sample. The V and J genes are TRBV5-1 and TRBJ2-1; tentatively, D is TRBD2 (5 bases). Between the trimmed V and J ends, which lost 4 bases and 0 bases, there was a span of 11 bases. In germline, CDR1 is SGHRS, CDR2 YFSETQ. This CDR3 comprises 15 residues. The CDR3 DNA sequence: TGCGCCAGCAGCCCTACTAGTAGCTCCTACAATGAGCAGTTCTTC. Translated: CASSPTSSSYNEQFF.

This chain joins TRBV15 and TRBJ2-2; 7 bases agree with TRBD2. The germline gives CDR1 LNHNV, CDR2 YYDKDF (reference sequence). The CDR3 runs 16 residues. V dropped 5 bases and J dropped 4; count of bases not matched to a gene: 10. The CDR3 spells CATSGTGTMSTGELFF. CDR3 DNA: TGTGCCACCAGCGGTACCGGGACTATGAGCACCGGGGAGCTGTTTTTT.

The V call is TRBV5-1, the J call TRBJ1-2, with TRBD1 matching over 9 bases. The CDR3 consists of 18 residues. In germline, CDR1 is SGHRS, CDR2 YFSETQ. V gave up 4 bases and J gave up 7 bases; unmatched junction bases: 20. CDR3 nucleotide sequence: TGCGCCAGCAGCCCAACCGGGACAGGGATAAGTAGGGTTCTTGGCTACACCTTC. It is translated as CASSPTGTGISRVLGYTF.

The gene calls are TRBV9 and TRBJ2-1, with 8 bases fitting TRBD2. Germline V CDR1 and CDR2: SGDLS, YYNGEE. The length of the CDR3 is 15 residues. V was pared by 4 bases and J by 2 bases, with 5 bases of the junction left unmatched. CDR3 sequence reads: CASSPSGSPYNEQFF. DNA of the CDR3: TGTGCCAGCAGCCCAAGCGGGAGCCCCTACAATGAGCAGTTCTTC.

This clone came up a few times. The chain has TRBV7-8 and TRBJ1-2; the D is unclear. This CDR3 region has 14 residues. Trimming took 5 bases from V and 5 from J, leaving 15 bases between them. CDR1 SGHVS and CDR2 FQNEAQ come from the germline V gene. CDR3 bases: TGTGCCAGCAGCAGCCTCGGCTTGGGATATGGCTACACCTTC. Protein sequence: CASSSLGLGYGYTF. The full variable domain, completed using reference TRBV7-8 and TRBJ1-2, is GAGVSQSPRYKVAKRGQDVALRCDPISGHVSLFWYQQALGQGPEFLTYFQNEAQLDKSGLPSDRFFAERPEGSVSTLKIQRTQQEDSAVYLCASSSLGLGYGYTFGSGTRLTVV.

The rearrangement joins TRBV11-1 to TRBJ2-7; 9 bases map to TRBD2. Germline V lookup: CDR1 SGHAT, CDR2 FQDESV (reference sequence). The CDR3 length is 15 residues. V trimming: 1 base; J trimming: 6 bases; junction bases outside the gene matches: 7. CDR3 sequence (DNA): TGTGCCAGCAGCTTAGGGGCGGGAGGGCCGTTCGAGCAGTACTTC. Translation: CASSLGAGGPFEQYF.

CDR3 bases: TGTGCCAGCAGTGAGAGGGGAGCGCACTACGAGCAGTACTTC. The encoded protein is CASSERGAHYEQYF. This sequence joins TRBV6-1 and TRBJ2-7; D is possibly TRBD1 or TRBD2 (5 bases each). The V gene lost 3 bases and the J gene lost 3 bases, with 12 bases spanning the gap. The germline CDR1 and CDR2 sequences are MNHNS and SASEGT. The CDR3 spans 14 residues.

The CDR3 DNA is TGTGCCAGCTCACCCCCGGTGGGAGGGGTGAATGAGCAGTTCTTC. As protein: CASSPPVGGVNEQFF. The genes are TRBV18 and TRBJ2-1; 7 nucleotides line up with TRBD2. This CDR3 has 15 amino acids. Per the germline V gene, CDR1 is KGHSH and CDR2 is LQKENI. V trimming: 3 bases; J trimming: 7 bases; junction bases outside the gene matches: 9. Full variable domain (remainder filled in from reference TRBV18 and TRBJ2-1): NAGVMQNPRHLVRRRGQEARLRCSPMKGHSHVYWYRQLPEEGLKFMVYLQKENIIDESGMPKERFSAEFPKEGPSILRIQQVVRGDSAAYFCASSPPVGGVNEQFFGPGTRLTVL.

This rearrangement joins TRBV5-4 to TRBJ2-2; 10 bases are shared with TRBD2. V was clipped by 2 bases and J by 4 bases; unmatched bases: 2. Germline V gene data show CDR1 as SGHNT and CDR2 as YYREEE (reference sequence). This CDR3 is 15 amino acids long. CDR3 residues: CASSFVAGGTGELFF. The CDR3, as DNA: TGTGCCAGCAGCTTCGTAGCGGGGGGCACCGGGGAGCTGTTTTTT.

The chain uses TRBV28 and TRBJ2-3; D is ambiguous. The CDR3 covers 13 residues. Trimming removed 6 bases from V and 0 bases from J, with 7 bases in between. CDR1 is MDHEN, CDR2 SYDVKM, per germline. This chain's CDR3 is CASRIPSTDTQYF. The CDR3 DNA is TGTGCCAGCAGGATCCCCAGCACAGATACGCAGTATTTT.

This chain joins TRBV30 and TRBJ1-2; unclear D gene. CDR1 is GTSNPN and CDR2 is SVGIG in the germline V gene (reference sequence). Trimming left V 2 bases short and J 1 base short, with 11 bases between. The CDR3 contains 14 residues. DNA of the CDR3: TGTGCCTGGAGTCCTGATACAGTTAACTATGGCTACACCTTC. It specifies CAWSPDTVNYGYTF.

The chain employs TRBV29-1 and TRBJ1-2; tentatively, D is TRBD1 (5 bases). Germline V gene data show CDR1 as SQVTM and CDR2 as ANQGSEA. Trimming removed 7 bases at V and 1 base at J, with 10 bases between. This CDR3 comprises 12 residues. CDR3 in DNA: TGCAGCGCCCTCGACAGTAACTATGGCTACACCTTC. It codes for CSALDSNYGYTF. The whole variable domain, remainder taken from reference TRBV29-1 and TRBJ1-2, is SAVISQKPSRDICQRGTSLTIQCQVDSQVTMMFWYRQQPGQSLTLIATANQGSEATYESGFVIDKFPISRPNLTFSTLTVSNMSPEDSSIYLCSALDSNYGYTFGSGTRLTVV.

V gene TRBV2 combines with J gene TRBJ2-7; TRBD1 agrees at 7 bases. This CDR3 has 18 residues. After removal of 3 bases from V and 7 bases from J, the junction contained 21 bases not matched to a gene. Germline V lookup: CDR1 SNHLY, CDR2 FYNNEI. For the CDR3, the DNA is TGTGCCAGCAGTGACTCCTTCTCTCGGACAGGCGGTGGCACGGAGCAGTACTTC. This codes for CASSDSFSRTGGGTEQYF.

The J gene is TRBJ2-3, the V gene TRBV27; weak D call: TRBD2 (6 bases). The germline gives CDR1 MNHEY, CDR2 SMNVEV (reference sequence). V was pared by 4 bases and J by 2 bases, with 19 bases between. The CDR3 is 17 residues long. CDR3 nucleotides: TGTGCCAGCAGTTATCGGCTCTCCGGAGGGGCCACAGATACGCAGTATTTT. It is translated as CASSYRLSGGATDTQYF.

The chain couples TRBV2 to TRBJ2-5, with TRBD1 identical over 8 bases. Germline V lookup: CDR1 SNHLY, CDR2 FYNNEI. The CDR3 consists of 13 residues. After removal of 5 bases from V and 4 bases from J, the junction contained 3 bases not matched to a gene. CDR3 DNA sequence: TGTGCCAGCAGTCCCGGGACAGGAGAGACCCAGTACTTC. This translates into CASSPGTGETQYF.

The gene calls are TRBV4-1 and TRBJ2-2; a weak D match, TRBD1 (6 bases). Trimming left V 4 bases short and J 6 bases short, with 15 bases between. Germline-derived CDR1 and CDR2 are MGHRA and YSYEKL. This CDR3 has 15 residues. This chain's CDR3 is CASSREQGPSGELFF. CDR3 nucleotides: TGCGCCAGCAGCCGAGAGCAGGGGCCCTCCGGGGAGCTGTTTTTT.

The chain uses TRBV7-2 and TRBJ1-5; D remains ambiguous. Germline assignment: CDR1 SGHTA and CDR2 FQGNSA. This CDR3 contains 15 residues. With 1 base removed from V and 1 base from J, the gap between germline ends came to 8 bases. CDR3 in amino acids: CASSLVAGSNQPQHF. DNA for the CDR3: TGTGCCAGCAGCTTAGTCGCCGGCAGCAATCAGCCCCAGCATTTT.

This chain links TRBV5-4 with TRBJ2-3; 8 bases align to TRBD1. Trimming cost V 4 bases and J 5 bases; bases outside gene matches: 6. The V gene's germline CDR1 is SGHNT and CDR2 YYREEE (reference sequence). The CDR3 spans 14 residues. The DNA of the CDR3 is TGTGCCAGCAGCCTCAGGGGGCGAGAAGATACGCAGTATTTT. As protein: CASSLRGREDTQYF.

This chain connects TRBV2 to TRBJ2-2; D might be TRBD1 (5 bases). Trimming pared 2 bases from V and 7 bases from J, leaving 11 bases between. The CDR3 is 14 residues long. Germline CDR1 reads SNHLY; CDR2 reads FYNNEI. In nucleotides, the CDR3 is TGTGCCAGCAGTGAATCCTTCGGACACGGGGAGCTGTTTTTT. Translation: CASSESFGHGELFF.

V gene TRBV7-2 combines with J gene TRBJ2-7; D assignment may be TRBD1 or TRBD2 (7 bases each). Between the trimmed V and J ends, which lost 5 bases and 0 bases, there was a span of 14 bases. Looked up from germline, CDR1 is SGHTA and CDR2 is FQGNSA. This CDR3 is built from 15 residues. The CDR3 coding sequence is TGTGCCAGCAGCCGACAGGGAGGGAGCTCCTACGAGCAGTACTTC. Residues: CASSRQGGSSYEQYF.

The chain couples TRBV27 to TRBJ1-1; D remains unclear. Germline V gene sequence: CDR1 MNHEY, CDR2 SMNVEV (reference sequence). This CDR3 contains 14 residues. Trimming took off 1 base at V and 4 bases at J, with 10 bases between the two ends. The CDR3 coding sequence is TGTGCCAGCAGTTTATTAACCGCCTCCACTGAAGCTTTCTTT. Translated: CASSLLTASTEAFF.

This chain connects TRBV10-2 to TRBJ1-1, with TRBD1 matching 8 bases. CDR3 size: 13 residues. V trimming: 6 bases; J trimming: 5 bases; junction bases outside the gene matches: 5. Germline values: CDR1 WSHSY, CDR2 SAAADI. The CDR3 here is CASSFRGRTEAFF. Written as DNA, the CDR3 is TGCGCCAGCAGCTTCAGGGGGCGAACTGAAGCTTTCTTT.

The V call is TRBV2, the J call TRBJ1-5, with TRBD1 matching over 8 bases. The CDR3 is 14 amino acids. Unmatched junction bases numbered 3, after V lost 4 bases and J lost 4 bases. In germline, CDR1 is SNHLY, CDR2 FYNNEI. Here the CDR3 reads CASSVQGGNQPQHF. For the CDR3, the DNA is TGTGCCAGCAGTGTACAGGGGGGGAATCAGCCCCAGCATTTT.

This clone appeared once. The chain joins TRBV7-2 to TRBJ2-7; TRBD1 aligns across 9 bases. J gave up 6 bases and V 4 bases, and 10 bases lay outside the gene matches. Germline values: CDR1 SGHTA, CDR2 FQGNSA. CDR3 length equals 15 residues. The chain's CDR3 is CASSSRDRAVSEQYF. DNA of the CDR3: TGTGCCAGCAGCTCCCGGGACAGGGCGGTCTCCGAGCAGTACTTC.

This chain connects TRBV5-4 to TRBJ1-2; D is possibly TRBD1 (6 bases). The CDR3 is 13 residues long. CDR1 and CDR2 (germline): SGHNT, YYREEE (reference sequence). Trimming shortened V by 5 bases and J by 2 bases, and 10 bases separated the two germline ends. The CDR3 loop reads CASRGAANYGYTF. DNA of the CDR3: TGTGCCAGCAGGGGGGCAGCCAACTATGGCTACACCTTC.